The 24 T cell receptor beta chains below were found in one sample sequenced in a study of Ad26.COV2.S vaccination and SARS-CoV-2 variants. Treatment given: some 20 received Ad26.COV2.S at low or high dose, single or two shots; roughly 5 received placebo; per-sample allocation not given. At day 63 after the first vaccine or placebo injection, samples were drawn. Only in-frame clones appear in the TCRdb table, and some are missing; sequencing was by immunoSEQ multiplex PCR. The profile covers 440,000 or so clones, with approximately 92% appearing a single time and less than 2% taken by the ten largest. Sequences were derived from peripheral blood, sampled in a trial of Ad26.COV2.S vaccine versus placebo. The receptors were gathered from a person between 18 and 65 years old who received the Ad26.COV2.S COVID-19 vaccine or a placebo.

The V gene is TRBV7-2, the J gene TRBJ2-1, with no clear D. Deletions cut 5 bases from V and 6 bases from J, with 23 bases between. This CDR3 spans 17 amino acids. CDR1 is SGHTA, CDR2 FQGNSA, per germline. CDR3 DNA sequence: TGTGCCAGCAGCAATAAATGGGGTCGTGGGCTGGGCAATGAGCAGTTCTTC. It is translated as CASSNKWGRGLGNEQFF.

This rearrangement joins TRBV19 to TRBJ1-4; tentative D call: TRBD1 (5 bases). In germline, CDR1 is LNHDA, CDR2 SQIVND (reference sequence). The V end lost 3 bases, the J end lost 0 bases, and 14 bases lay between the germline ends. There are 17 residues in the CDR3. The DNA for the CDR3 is TGTGCCAGTAGTATTCGGGGCAGAGGAGCAACTAATGAAAAACTGTTTTTT. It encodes CASSIRGRGATNEKLFF.

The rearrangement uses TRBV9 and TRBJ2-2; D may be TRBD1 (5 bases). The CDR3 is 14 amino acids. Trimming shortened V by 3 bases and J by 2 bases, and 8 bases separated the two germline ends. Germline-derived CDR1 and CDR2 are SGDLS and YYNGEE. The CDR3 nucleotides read TGTGCCAGCAGCGCCGGACAAAACACCGGGGAGCTGTTTTTT. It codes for CASSAGQNTGELFF.

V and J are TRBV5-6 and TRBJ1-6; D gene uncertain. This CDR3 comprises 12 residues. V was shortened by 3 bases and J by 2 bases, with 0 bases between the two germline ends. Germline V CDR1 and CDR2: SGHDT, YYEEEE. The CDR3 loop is CASSSYNSPLHF. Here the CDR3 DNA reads TGTGCCAGCAGCTCCTATAATTCACCCCTCCACTTT.

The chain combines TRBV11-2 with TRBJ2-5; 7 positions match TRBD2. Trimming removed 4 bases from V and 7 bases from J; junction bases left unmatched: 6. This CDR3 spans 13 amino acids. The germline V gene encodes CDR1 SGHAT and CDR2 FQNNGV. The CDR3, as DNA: TGTGCCAGCAGCTCGACTAGCTCAGTGACCCAGTACTTC. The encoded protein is CASSSTSSVTQYF.

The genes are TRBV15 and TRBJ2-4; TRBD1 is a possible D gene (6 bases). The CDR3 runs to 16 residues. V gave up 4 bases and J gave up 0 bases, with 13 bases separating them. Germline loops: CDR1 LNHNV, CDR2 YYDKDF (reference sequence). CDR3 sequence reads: CATSTDRTLAKNIQYF. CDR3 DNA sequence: TGTGCCACCAGCACTGACAGGACCCTAGCCAAAAACATTCAGTACTTC.

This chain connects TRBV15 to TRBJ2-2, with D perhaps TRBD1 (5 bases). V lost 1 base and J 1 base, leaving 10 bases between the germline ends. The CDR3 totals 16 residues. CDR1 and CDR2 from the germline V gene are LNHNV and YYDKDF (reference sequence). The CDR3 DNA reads TGTGCCACCAGCAGAGGATTTAGGGGGAACACCGGGGAGCTGTTTTTT. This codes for CATSRGFRGNTGELFF.

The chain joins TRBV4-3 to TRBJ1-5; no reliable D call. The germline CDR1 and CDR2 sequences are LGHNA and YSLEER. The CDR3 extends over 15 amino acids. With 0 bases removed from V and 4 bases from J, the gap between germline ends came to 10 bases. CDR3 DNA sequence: TGCGCCAGCAGCCAAGAGCGGGATAAGAATCAGCCCCAGCATTTT. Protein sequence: CASSQERDKNQPQHF.

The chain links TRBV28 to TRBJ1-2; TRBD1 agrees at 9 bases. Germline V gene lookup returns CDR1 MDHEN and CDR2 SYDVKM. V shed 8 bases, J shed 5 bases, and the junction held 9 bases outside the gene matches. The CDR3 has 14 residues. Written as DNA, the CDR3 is TGTGCCAGCCGGGCCGGGACAGGGAGTTATGGCTACACCTTC. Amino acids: CASRAGTGSYGYTF.

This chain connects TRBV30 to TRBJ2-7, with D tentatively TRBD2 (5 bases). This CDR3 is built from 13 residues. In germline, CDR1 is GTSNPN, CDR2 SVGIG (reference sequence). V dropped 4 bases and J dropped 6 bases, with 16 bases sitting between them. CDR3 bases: TGTGCCTGGACCCTCAATCCTCGGGGCGAGCAGTACTTC. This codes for CAWTLNPRGEQYF.

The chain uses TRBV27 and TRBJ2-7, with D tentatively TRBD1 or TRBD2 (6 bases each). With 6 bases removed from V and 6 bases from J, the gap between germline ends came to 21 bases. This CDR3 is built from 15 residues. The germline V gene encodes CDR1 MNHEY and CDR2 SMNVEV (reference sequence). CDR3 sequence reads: CASRGTGAATPEQYF. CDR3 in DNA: TGTGCCAGCAGGGGTACGGGGGCAGCTACGCCCGAGCAGTACTTC.

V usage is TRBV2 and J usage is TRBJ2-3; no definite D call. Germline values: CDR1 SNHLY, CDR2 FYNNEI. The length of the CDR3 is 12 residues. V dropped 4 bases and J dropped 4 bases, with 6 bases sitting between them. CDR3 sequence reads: CASSGDSDTQYF. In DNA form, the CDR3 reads TGTGCCAGCAGTGGGGATTCAGATACGCAGTATTTT.

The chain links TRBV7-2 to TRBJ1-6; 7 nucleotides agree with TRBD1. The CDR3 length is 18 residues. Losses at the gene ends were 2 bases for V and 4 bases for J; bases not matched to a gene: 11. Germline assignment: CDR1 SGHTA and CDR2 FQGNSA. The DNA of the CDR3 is TGTGCCAGCAGCTTATACCCGGACAGGTCGGGTTATAATTCACCCCTCCACTTT. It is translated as CASSLYPDRSGYNSPLHF.

CDR3 in amino acids: CASSFVKARGSYEQYF. As DNA, the CDR3 is TGTGCCAGCAGCTTCGTTAAGGCTCGGGGGAGCTACGAGCAGTACTTC. The J gene is TRBJ2-7, the V gene TRBV11-1, with D tentatively TRBD2 (6 bases). This CDR3 comprises 16 residues. Germline lookup yields CDR1 SGHAT and CDR2 FQDESV (reference sequence). Deletions cut 3 bases from V and 3 bases from J, with 18 bases between.

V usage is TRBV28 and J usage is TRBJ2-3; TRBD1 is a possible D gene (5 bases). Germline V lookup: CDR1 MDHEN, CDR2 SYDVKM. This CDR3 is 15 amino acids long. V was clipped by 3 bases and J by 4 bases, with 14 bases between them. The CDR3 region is CASSFLQQGADTQYF. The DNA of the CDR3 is TGTGCCAGCAGTTTTCTCCAGCAAGGGGCAGATACGCAGTATTTT.

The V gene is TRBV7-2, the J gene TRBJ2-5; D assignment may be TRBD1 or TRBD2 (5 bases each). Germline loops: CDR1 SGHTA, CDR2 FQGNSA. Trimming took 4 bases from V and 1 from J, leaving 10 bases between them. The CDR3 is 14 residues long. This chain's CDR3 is CASSSKGTQETQYF. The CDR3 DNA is TGTGCCAGCAGCTCAAAGGGGACCCAAGAGACCCAGTACTTC.

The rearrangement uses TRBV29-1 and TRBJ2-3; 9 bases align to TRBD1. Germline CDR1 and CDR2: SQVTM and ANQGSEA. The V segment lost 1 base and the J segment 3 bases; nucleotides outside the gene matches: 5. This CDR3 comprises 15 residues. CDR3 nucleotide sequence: TGCAGCGTTGAAGGGGGACAGGGAAAGACAGATACGCAGTATTTT. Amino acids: CSVEGGQGKTDTQYF.

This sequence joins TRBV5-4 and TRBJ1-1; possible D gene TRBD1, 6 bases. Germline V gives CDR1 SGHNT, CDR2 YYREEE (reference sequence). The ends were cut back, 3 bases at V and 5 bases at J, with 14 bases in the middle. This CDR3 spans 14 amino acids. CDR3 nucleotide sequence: TGTGCCAGCAGCTGGGGGCAGGGGCAGACTGAAGCTTTCTTT. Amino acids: CASSWGQGQTEAFF.

The CDR3: CASSIPGQGHEKLFF. As DNA, the CDR3 is TGTGCCAGTAGTATTCCGGGACAGGGGCACGAAAAACTGTTTTTT. This chain uses TRBV19 with TRBJ1-4; 10 bases align to TRBD1. Germline V gene data show CDR1 as LNHDA and CDR2 as SQIVND (reference sequence). CDR3 length: 15 residues. The ends lost 3 bases at V and 8 bases at J; junction bases unmatched: 6.

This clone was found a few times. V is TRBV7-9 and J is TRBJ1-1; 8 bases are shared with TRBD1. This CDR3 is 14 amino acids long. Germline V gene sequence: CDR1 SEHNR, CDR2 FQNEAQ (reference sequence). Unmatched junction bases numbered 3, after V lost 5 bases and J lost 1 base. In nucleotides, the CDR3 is TGTGCCAGCAGCCGGACAGGGCAGAACACTGAAGCTTTCTTT. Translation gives CASSRTGQNTEAFF.

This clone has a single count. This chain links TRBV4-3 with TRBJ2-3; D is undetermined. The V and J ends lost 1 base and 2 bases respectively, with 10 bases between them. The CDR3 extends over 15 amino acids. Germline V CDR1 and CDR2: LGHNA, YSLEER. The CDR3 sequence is CASSQAPGTTDTQYF. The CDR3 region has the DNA TGCGCCAGCAGCCAAGCCCCAGGTACCACAGATACGCAGTATTTT.

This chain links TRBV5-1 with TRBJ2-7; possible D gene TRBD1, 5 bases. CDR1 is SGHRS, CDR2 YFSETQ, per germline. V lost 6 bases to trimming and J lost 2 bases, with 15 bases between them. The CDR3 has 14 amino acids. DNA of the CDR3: TGCGCCAGCATGGGGCAATACTCCCCCTACGAGCAGTACTTC. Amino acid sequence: CASMGQYSPYEQYF. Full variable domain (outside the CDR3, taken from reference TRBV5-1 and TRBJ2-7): KAGVTQTPRYLIKTRGQQVTLSCSPISGHRSVSWYQQTPGQGLQFLFEYFSETQRNKGNFPGRFSGRQFSNSRSEMNVSTLELGDSALYLCASMGQYSPYEQYFGPGTRLTVT.

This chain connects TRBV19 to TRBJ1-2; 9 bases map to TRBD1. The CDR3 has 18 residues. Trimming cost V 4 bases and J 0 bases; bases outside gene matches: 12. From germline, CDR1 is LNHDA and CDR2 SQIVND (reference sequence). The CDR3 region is CASSTDRGYGPANYGYTF. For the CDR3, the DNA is TGTGCCAGTAGTACGGACAGGGGTTATGGCCCGGCTAACTATGGCTACACCTTC.

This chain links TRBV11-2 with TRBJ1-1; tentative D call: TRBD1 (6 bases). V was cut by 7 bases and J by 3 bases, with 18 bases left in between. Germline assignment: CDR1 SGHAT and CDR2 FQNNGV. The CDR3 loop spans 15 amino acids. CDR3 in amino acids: CASNGVGAVDTEAFF. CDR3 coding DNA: TGTGCCAGCAACGGGGTGGGGGCCGTAGACACTGAAGCTTTCTTT.